This is a list of T cell receptor beta chains from one sample in a study of blood T cell repertoires in COVID-19. Only in-frame clones appear in the TCRdb table, and some are missing; sequencing was by immunoSEQ multiplex PCR. The sample yields a few hundred thousand clones, 87% seen once. Sequencing used PBMCs or T cells enriched from blood (not recorded which). Receptors originate from a man aged 25-40 years in a cohort exposed to, infected with or recovered from COVID-19 (not recorded which). Both conserved end residues are part of each CDR3. Fields, in order: clone size, V gene, D gene, J gene, CDR3 protein, CDR3 DNA. D genes are given only for firm matches. Only part of the rows carry a size: once, few, many, or a class if the clone is expanded.

.	TRBV6-1	TRBD1	TRBJ1-5	CASSDRDRANQPQHF	TGTGCCAGCAGTGACCGGGACAGGGCCAATCAGCCCCAGCATTTT
.	TRBV3-1/TRBV3-2	.	TRBJ1-6	CASSQGLWKNSPLHF	TGTGCCAGCAGTCAGGGACTCTGGAAGAATTCACCCCTCCACTTT
.	TRBV9	TRBD2	TRBJ2-5	CASSVDVGLAGQPQETQYF	TGTGCCAGCAGCGTAGATGTCGGGCTAGCGGGTCAACCCCAAGAGACCCAGTACTTC
.	TRBV5-4	TRBD2	TRBJ2-7	CASSLGLAGGVEQYF	TGTGCCAGCAGCTTGGGTCTAGCGGGAGGGGTCGAGCAGTACTTC
.	TRBV4-2	.	TRBJ2-5	CASSQVTDQETQYF	TGTGCCAGCAGCCAAGTCACAGACCAAGAGACCCAGTACTTC
few	TRBV5-1	TRBD1	TRBJ2-7	CASSFRRGDRAIGEQYF	TGCGCCAGCAGCTTCCGGAGAGGGGACAGGGCAATTGGGGAGCAGTACTTC
.	TRBV7-8	TRBD2	TRBJ2-2	CASSLQAGGLRTGELFF	TGTGCCAGCAGCTTACAAGCGGGAGGGCTAAGGACCGGGGAGCTGTTTTTT
once	TRBV28	.	TRBJ1-5	CASSFWGRQPQHF	TGTGCCAGCAGTTTTTGGGGCCGTCAGCCCCAGCATTTT
.	TRBV27	TRBD2	TRBJ2-1	CASSLTTSGRDNEQFF	TGTGCCAGCAGTTTAACGACTAGCGGGAGGGACAATGAGCAGTTCTTC
.	TRBV6-5	TRBD1	TRBJ1-5	CASSRQGGRNQPQHF	TGTGCCAGCAGTAGACAGGGGGGTCGCAATCAGCCCCAGCATTTT
.	TRBV10-3	TRBD1	TRBJ1-1	CAIQGATMNTEAFF	TGTGCCATTCAGGGGGCTACTATGAACACTGAAGCTTTCTTT
.	TRBV15	.	TRBJ2-3	CATSRVPDTQYF	TGTGCCACCAGCAGAGTCCCTGATACGCAGTATTTT
.	TRBV6-5	TRBD1	TRBJ1-2	CASKGQGSYGYTF	TGTGCCAGCAAGGGACAGGGTAGCTATGGCTACACCTTC
.	TRBV7-2	.	TRBJ2-4	CASSLVAGAFSKNIQYF	TGTGCCAGCAGCTTAGTGGCAGGCGCCTTTTCCAAAAACATTCAGTACTTC
.	TRBV5-4	TRBD2	TRBJ2-1	CASSSSGAYNEQFF	TGTGCCAGCAGTTCTAGCGGAGCTTACAATGAGCAGTTCTTC
.	TRBV2	TRBD1	TRBJ2-7	CASSEDRGSSYEQYF	TGTGCCAGCAGTGAAGACAGGGGGAGCTCCTACGAGCAGTACTTC
.	TRBV10-3	TRBD1	TRBJ1-2	CAISEYRGSRYGYTF	TGTGCCATCAGTGAGTACAGGGGTTCCCGCTATGGCTACACCTTC
few	TRBV6-1	.	TRBJ1-2	CASSESDRAYYGYTF	TGTGCCAGCAGTGAATCGGACAGAGCCTACTATGGCTACACCTTC
.	TRBV6-5	.	TRBJ1-4	CASSGAWGEKLFF	TGTGCCAGCTCAGGGGCTTGGGGTGAAAAACTGTTTTTT
.	TRBV28	TRBD1	TRBJ2-1	CASSSPGQGDNEQFF	TGTGCCAGCAGTTCCCCGGGACAGGGGGATAATGAGCAGTTCTTC
.	TRBV2	TRBD2	TRBJ2-7	CASSAGAYEQYF	TGTGCCAGCTCTGCGGGGGCCTACGAGCAGTACTTC
once	TRBV13	.	TRBJ1-6	CASSHRGIDSPLHF	TGTGCCAGCAGCCATAGGGGTATTGATTCACCCCTCCACTTT
few	TRBV27	.	TRBJ1-1	CASSIIPGNTEAFF	TGTGCCAGCAGTATAATCCCGGGGAACACTGAAGCTTTCTTT
.	TRBV19	TRBD1	TRBJ2-3	CASSKQGALFSGDTDTQYF	TGTGCCAGTAGTAAACAGGGGGCCCTTTTTAGCGGCGACACAGATACGCAGTATTTT
once	TRBV10-3	.	TRBJ2-3	CAISESNGAPWDTQYF	TGTGCCATCAGTGAGTCCAACGGAGCACCCTGGGATACGCAGTATTTT
once	TRBV2	TRBD1	TRBJ2-4	CASSGDNRDSNIQYF	TGTGCCAGCAGTGGGGACAACCGGGACAGCAACATTCAGTACTTC
.	TRBV4-3	TRBD1	TRBJ2-7	CASSQPDRGEQYF	TGCGCCAGCAGCCAACCAGACAGGGGCGAGCAGTACTTC
.	TRBV15	.	TRBJ2-7	CATRSTQGLVHEQYF	TGTGCCACCAGGTCTACCCAGGGCTTGGTCCACGAGCAGTACTTC
.	TRBV28	TRBD2	TRBJ2-7	CASSSASGRIDEQYF	TGTGCCAGCAGTTCCGCTAGCGGGAGAATAGACGAGCAGTACTTC
.	TRBV7-9	.	TRBJ2-7	CASSLDGGALSEQYF	TGTGCCAGCAGCTTAGATGGCGGAGCTTTGTCCGAGCAGTACTTC
few	TRBV6-6	.	TRBJ2-3	CASSYYNTDTQYF	TGTGCCAGCAGTTACTACAACACAGATACGCAGTATTTT
.	TRBV27	.	TRBJ1-4	CASSHPGEGDEKLFF	TGTGCCAGCAGCCATCCAGGGGAGGGGGATGAAAAACTGTTTTTT
few	TRBV28	.	TRBJ2-2	CASSRGTGELFF	TGTGCCAGCAGCAGGGGCACCGGGGAGCTGTTTTTT
.	TRBV9	.	TRBJ2-7	CASSTLGSSYEQYF	TGTGCCAGCAGCACTTTGGGGAGCTCCTACGAGCAGTACTTC
.	TRBV6-4	.	TRBJ2-6	CASSDSAGANVLTF	TGTGCCAGCAGTGACTCGGCCGGGGCCAACGTCCTGACTTTC
.	TRBV6-4	TRBD1	TRBJ1-6	CASSRDRGLVNSPLHF	TGTGCCAGCAGTCGGGACAGGGGGCTAGTAAATTCACCCCTCCACTTT
.	TRBV28	.	TRBJ1-1	CATYGQTEAFF	TGTGCCACTTACGGACAGACTGAAGCTTTCTTT
.	TRBV9	TRBD1	TRBJ1-4	CASSVRDREGEKLFF	TGTGCCAGCAGCGTAAGGGACAGGGAAGGTGAAAAACTGTTTTTT
.	TRBV11-2	TRBD1	TRBJ1-4	CASSLDIAQGAKKLFF	TGTGCCAGCAGCTTAGATATTGCGCAGGGGGCGAAGAAACTGTTTTTT
.	TRBV28	TRBD2	TRBJ2-1	CASTYNGRGLGAFF	TGTGCCAGCACCTACAATGGGAGGGGTCTCGGGGCGTTCTTC
.	TRBV24-1	.	TRBJ2-3	CATSDFPRTTGTDTQYF	TGTGCCACCAGTGATTTTCCCCGGACTACGGGCACAGATACGCAGTATTTT
.	TRBV28	.	TRBJ1-1	CASSLVGGTEAFF	TGTGCCAGCAGTTTAGTGGGGGGCACTGAAGCTTTCTTT
.	TRBV15	TRBD2	TRBJ2-4	CATGLAVGAKNIQYF	TGTGCCACCGGACTAGCGGTAGGGGCCAAAAACATTCAGTACTTC
.	TRBV20-1	.	TRBJ2-3	CSASLRADTQYF	TGCAGTGCTAGTCTTCGGGCAGATACGCAGTATTTT
.	TRBV19	TRBD2	TRBJ2-1	CASSIGLAGVYNEQFF	TGTGCCAGTAGTATCGGACTAGCGGGAGTGTACAATGAGCAGTTCTTC
.	TRBV27	TRBD2	TRBJ2-1	CASSFGLADSYNEQFF	TGTGCCAGCAGTTTTGGGCTAGCGGACTCCTACAATGAGCAGTTCTTC
.	TRBV5-6	TRBD1	TRBJ1-1	CASSSWGTANTEAFF	TGTGCCAGCAGCTCTTGGGGGACAGCGAACACTGAAGCTTTCTTT
.	TRBV6-5	.	TRBJ1-4	CASSLQGGNEKLFF	TGTGCCAGCAGTCTACAGGGTGGCAATGAAAAACTGTTTTTT
.	TRBV4-3	TRBD1	TRBJ1-2	CASSQAGRTGGAYGYTF	TGCGCCAGCAGCCAAGCCGGAAGGACAGGGGGCGCCTATGGCTACACCTTC
.	TRBV3-1/TRBV3-2	TRBD1	TRBJ1-2	CASSQVGTGGAGYGYTF	TGTGCCAGCAGCCAAGTGGGGACAGGGGGCGCCGGCTATGGCTACACCTTC
.	TRBV28	TRBD1	TRBJ1-2	CASRPRTGSSYGYTF	TGTGCCAGCAGACCCCGGACAGGGTCGAGCTATGGCTACACCTTC
.	TRBV12-3/TRBV12-4	.	TRBJ1-4	CASRGQHNEKLFF	TGTGCCAGCAGAGGACAGCATAATGAAAAACTGTTTTTT